A selection of T cell receptor beta chains follows, all from one sample in a study of post-analysis software for immune sequencing data. TCRdb called the PCR reads again in MiXCR, with one record for every CDR3 protein. The sample lists a few hundred thousand distinct CDR3 sequences, about a third occurring once. Sequences were obtained from blood. The receptors were gathered from a girl aged 10 to 17 with multiple sclerosis. Each CDR3 is given with its conserved first and last residue. The D gene is left open where the match is weak. The listing skips clone size in some rows; elsewhere it reads once, few, many or a size class.

cdr3_nt cdr3_aa d_call clone_size j_call v_call
TGTGCCAGCTCACGGGCACAGGGATCTAATGAAAAACTGTTTTTT CASSRAQGSNEKLFF NA few TRBJ1-4 TRBV18
TGCGCCAACAGCTTGGGCACGGGGCAGTTCTTC CANSLGTGQFF NA NA TRBJ2-1 TRBV5-1
TGCGCCAGCAGCTTGAGACTGGATGAGACCCAGTACTTC CASSLRLDETQYF NA NA TRBJ2-5 TRBV5-1
TGTGCCAGCAGTCGGGAATACAATGAGCAGTTCTTC CASSREYNEQFF NA few TRBJ2-1 TRBV12-3/TRBV12-4
TGTGCCAGCAGCGTCGGCCGTAGCGGAGGCTTGTATTTT CASSVGRSGGLYF NA NA TRBJ2-3 TRBV7-2
TGCAGTGCTTGGAGGGTCCTCTATGGCTACACCTTC CSAWRVLYGYTF NA few TRBJ1-2 TRBV20-1
TGTGCCAGCTCGATGACAGGACTCTCGTATGGCTACACCTTC CASSMTGLSYGYTF NA NA TRBJ1-2 TRBV4-2
TGTGCCAGCAGCTTCGGGGGGGGCCCCGCCAAAAACATTCAGTACTTC CASSFGGGPAKNIQYF TRBD2 NA TRBJ2-4 TRBV7-2
TGTGCCAGCAGTCCGGGACAGCGCTATGGCTACACCTTC CASSPGQRYGYTF TRBD1 NA TRBJ1-2 TRBV12-3/TRBV12-4
TGTGCCAGCAGCCAGACAGGGGTTTATGGCTACACCTTC CASSQTGVYGYTF TRBD1 few TRBJ1-2 TRBV4-2
TGCAGCGTAACGAGGGGCAGGGGGTCCTACGAGCAGTACTTC CSVTRGRGSYEQYF TRBD1 NA TRBJ2-7 TRBV29-1
TGCGCCAGCAGCCAGGAAACAGAGTTAGCCAAAAACATTCAGTACTTC CASSQETELAKNIQYF NA few TRBJ2-4 TRBV4-3
TGTGCCAGCAGTGCGGGACTCTGTGGCTACACCTTC CASSAGLCGYTF NA NA TRBJ1-2 TRBV6-1
TGTGCCAGCAGTGCGGAGCTCACCTGGGGAAAACTGTTTTTT CASSAELTWGKLFF NA NA TRBJ1-4 TRBV25-1
TGTGCCACCAAGAATCCCACAGGGCCTAACTATGGCTACACCTTC CATKNPTGPNYGYTF NA few TRBJ1-2 TRBV15
TGCGCCAGCAGCTTGGACTATTCCACCGGGACAGGGTCCTACGAGCAGTACTTC CASSLDYSTGTGSYEQYF TRBD1 few TRBJ2-7 TRBV5-1
TGTGCCAGCAGTCTCTCGACGGTGTCAGGCTACACCTTC CASSLSTVSGYTF NA NA TRBJ1-2 TRBV12-3/TRBV12-4
TGCAGCGTCGTGACCGGGACAGGGGGTTACGAGCAGTACTTC CSVVTGTGGYEQYF TRBD1 NA TRBJ2-7 TRBV29-1
TGTGCCAGCAGCTTAGGATCCAGGACGGATCAGCCCCAGCATTTT CASSLGSRTDQPQHF NA NA TRBJ1-5 TRBV7-2
TGTGCCAGCAGCTTAGGGACAGGGGGCGCCTATGGCCACACCTTC CASSLGTGGAYGHTF TRBD1 NA TRBJ1-2 TRBV7-9
TGTGCCACCAGTGGGGGGACAGATACGCAGTATTTT CATSGGTDTQYF NA few TRBJ2-3 TRBV24-1